One and the same sample provided the 30 T cell receptor beta chains below, sequenced in a study of CD8 T cells in ankylosing spondylitis. The study's findings and limits: A motif in TCR beta, a set of 8 or 9 highly homologous variants, appeared characteristic of ankylosing spondylitis blood.

The antigens these receptors bind are not known. MiXCR, applied by TCRdb to the 5' RACE reads, yields one record per CDR3 protein. The table includes some 700,000 distinct CDR3 sequences, around 20% detected once. Material for sequencing was blood, either unsorted or a sorted T cell fraction (not recorded which). Receptor source: a male donor with ankylosing spondylitis.

This clonotype was seen a handful of times. The chain has TRBV19 and TRBJ2-1, with D perhaps assigned TRBD1 or TRBD2 (5 bases each). Germline V gives CDR1 LNHDA, CDR2 SQIVND (reference sequence). Deletions cut 6 bases from V and 10 bases from J, with 16 bases between. This CDR3 comprises 13 residues. CDR3 bases: TGTGCCAGTAGAGACCCTGGGGACGGCGAGCAGTTCTTC. The encoded protein is CASRDPGDGEQFF.

This clonotype was seen at least ten times. The chain couples TRBV28 to TRBJ2-2, with a weak D call TRBD2 (5 bases). Trimming stripped 4 bases from V and 2 bases from J, with 8 bases between. Germline CDR1 is MDHEN and CDR2 is SYDVKM. The CDR3 length is 14 residues. CDR3: CASSSGVNTGELFF. CDR3 nucleotides: TGTGCCAGCAGTTCCGGGGTTAACACCGGGGAGCTGTTTTTT.

The chain has TRBV7-9 and TRBJ2-5, with TRBD2 matching 10 bases. Germline V lookup: CDR1 SEHNR, CDR2 FQNEAQ (reference sequence). The CDR3 contains 16 residues. Germline trimming cut 5 bases from V and 5 bases from J; bases unmatched to any gene: 11. The CDR3 loop reads CASSVRLAGLGETQYF. The CDR3 DNA reads as TGTGCCAGCAGCGTCAGACTAGCGGGTCTTGGGGAGACCCAGTACTTC.

A single count supports this clonotype. The chain employs TRBV6-1 and TRBJ2-5, with D tentatively TRBD2 (7 bases). The CDR3 is 14 amino acids. Trimming removed 6 bases from V and 0 bases from J, with 11 bases in between. Germline V gene lookup returns CDR1 MNHNS and CDR2 SASEGT. The DNA for the CDR3 is TGTGCCAGCAGAAGGGGGGGGTACCAAGAGACCCAGTACTTC. Translated: CASRRGGYQETQYF.

This chain links TRBV29-1 with TRBJ2-7; 7 bases map to TRBD1. Germline CDR1 is SQVTM and CDR2 is ANQGSEA. The CDR3 loop spans 12 amino acids. V lost 8 bases and J lost 6; bases outside the gene matches: 10. DNA for the CDR3: TGCAGCATACAAAGGGGGCGAGGCGAGCAGTACTTC. It codes for CSIQRGRGEQYF.

The J gene is TRBJ2-7, the V gene TRBV19; TRBD2 aligns across 8 bases. J was trimmed by 1 base and V by 5 bases; bases with no gene match: 10. The CDR3 sequence is 16 residues long. Per germline, CDR1 LNHDA and CDR2 SQIVND (reference sequence). The CDR3 DNA reads TGTGCCAGTAGTGTCCTACCGGGACTAGATTCCTACGAGCAGTACTTC. This encodes CASSVLPGLDSYEQYF. The variable domain in full, with the rest retrieved from reference TRBV19 and TRBJ2-7, is DGGITQSPKYLFRKEGQNVTLSCEQNLNHDAMYWYRQDPGQGLRLIYYSQIVNDFQKGDIAEGYSVSREKKESFPLTVTSAQKNPTAFYLCASSVLPGLDSYEQYFGPGTRLTVT.

The chain employs TRBV20-1 and TRBJ1-1; the D gene is possibly TRBD1 (5 bases). The germline V and J ends were trimmed by 1 base and 5 bases, with 14 bases remaining between them. There are 14 residues in the CDR3. CDR1 DFQATT and CDR2 SNEGSKA come from the germline V gene (reference sequence). The CDR3 DNA sequence: TGCAGTGCTAGAGCGATCTACCGGGGGACTGAAGCTTTCTTT. This sequence encodes CSARAIYRGTEAFF.

This clonotype was picked up many times. The chain carries TRBV29-1 and TRBJ2-1; D is possibly TRBD1 (6 bases). Trimming took off 4 bases at V and 4 bases at J, with 8 bases between the two ends. There are 12 residues in the CDR3. The germline CDR1 and CDR2 sequences are SQVTM and ANQGSEA. The CDR3 DNA follows: TGCAGCGTTGGAACAGGGTACAATGAGCAGTTCTTC. Protein product: CSVGTGYNEQFF.

This clonotype appeared a few times. The chain joins TRBV3-1 to TRBJ1-2; 7 positions match TRBD1. The ends lost 4 bases at V and 5 bases at J; junction bases unmatched: 13. CDR1 and CDR2 from the germline V gene are LGHDT and YNNKEL (reference sequence). This CDR3 has 16 amino acids. The chain's CDR3 is CASSPRGGGTEYGYTF. CDR3 sequence (DNA): TGTGCCAGCAGCCCACGGGGAGGGGGCACCGAATATGGCTACACCTTC.

This sequence joins TRBV20-1 and TRBJ1-2; the D is unclear. Trimming took 5 bases from V and 1 from J, leaving 14 bases between them. CDR3 length: 14 residues. Germline V lookup: CDR1 DFQATT, CDR2 SNEGSKA (reference sequence). The CDR3 loop is CSAQTPKGNYGYTF. CDR3 nucleotides: TGCAGTGCTCAAACTCCTAAGGGTAACTATGGCTACACCTTC.

V is TRBV6-1 and J is TRBJ2-1, with 8 bases lining up with TRBD1. Germline-derived CDR1 and CDR2 are MNHNS and SASEGT. Losses at the gene ends were 5 bases for V and 2 bases for J; bases not matched to a gene: 5. The CDR3 loop spans 15 amino acids. CDR3 region: CASSPGRGPYNEQFF. The CDR3 DNA sequence: TGTGCCAGCAGTCCGGGCAGGGGGCCCTACAATGAGCAGTTCTTC.

This clonotype was seen ten or more times. The V gene is TRBV12-3 or TRBV12-4, the J gene TRBJ2-2, with no clear D. V lost 4 bases and J 3 bases, leaving 0 bases between the germline ends. This CDR3 comprises 11 residues. CDR3 sequence reads: CASSYTGELFF. DNA for the CDR3: TGTGCCAGCAGTTACACCGGGGAGCTGTTTTTT.

The genes are TRBV20-1 and TRBJ2-5; weak D call: TRBD2 (5 bases). The CDR3 spans 16 residues. Per the germline V gene, CDR1 is DFQATT and CDR2 is SNEGSKA (reference sequence). V gave up 3 bases and J gave up 2 bases, with 19 bases separating them. In nucleotides, the CDR3 is TGCAGTGCTAGGGGTAGCCCGGGAAATAAACAAGAGACCCAGTACTTC. This translates into CSARGSPGNKQETQYF.

This chain links TRBV7-9 with TRBJ2-1; 7 nucleotides match TRBD1. The CDR3 has 15 amino acids. V lost 6 bases and J lost 0; bases outside the gene matches: 5. CDR1 is SEHNR, CDR2 FQNEAQ, per germline (reference sequence). The CDR3 spells CASSFGQASYNEQFF. The CDR3 DNA sequence: TGTGCCAGCAGTTTCGGACAGGCCTCCTACAATGAGCAGTTCTTC.

A few counts support this clonotype. CDR3 loop: CASTPGRYTDTQYF. CDR3 coding DNA: TGTGCCAGCACCCCGGGTCGCTACACAGATACGCAGTATTTT. The gene calls are TRBV12-3 or TRBV12-4 and TRBJ2-3; D is ambiguous. V was cut by 7 bases and J by 2 bases, with 13 bases left in between. The CDR3 contains 14 residues.

This clonotype was seen a handful of times. This sequence joins TRBV4-1 and TRBJ2-7, with a tentative D call TRBD2 (6 bases). The ends were cut back, 0 bases at V and 3 bases at J, with 9 bases in the middle. The germline CDR1 and CDR2 sequences are MGHRA and YSYEKL. CDR3 length equals 14 residues. The CDR3 spells CASSQDRGFYEQYF. In DNA, the CDR3 is TGCGCCAGCAGCCAAGATCGGGGGTTCTACGAGCAGTACTTC.

This clonotype was seen only a few times. CDR3 sequence: CASSPQGQGFYEQYF. DNA of the CDR3: TGTGCCAGCTCACCACAGGGACAGGGGTTTTACGAGCAGTACTTC. V and J are TRBV18 and TRBJ2-7, with 10 bases aligning to TRBD1. V shed 1 base and J 4 bases; nucleotides not matched to a gene: 4. This CDR3 is 15 amino acids long. Germline values: CDR1 KGHSH, CDR2 LQKENI.

The V call is TRBV7-3, the J call TRBJ1-1; no clear D. This CDR3 comprises 16 residues. CDR1 and CDR2 from the germline V gene are SGHTA and FQGTGA. Deletions cut 1 base from V and 1 base from J, with 13 bases between. CDR3: CASSLMTRVKNTEAFF. CDR3 nucleotide sequence: TGTGCCAGCAGCTTAATGACAAGAGTCAAGAACACTGAAGCTTTCTTT.

This clonotype was counted between two and nine times. The rearrangement uses TRBV4-1 and TRBJ1-1; weak D call: TRBD1 (6 bases). The V gene's germline CDR1 is MGHRA and CDR2 YSYEKL. The CDR3 spans 15 residues. Trimming removed 1 base at V and 1 base at J, with 10 bases between. In nucleotides, the CDR3 is TGCGCCAGCAGCCAAGGGGGGGGCCCGAACACTGAAGCTTTCTTT. Its translation: CASSQGGGPNTEAFF.

This clonotype appeared many times. This chain connects TRBV5-1 to TRBJ1-2; D is possibly TRBD1 (5 bases). Germline CDR1 and CDR2: SGHRS and YFSETQ. The V end lost 4 bases, the J end lost 4 bases, and 17 bases lay between the germline ends. This CDR3 contains 15 residues. CDR3 residues: CASSPGTPGIYGYTF. The CDR3 nucleotides are TGCGCCAGCAGCCCCGGGACTCCAGGGATCTATGGCTACACCTTC.

This clonotype occurred a few times. The rearrangement uses TRBV11-2 and TRBJ2-3; TRBD2 matches at 9 bases. This CDR3 has 17 residues. V was pared by 3 bases and J by 5 bases, with 12 bases of the junction left unmatched. Germline CDR1 reads SGHAT; CDR2 reads FQNNGV. CDR3 nucleotide sequence: TGTGCCAGCAGCTTTTCCGGGCGGGGGGGCCCAGGAGATACGCAGTATTTT. Encoded protein: CASSFSGRGGPGDTQYF.

This clonotype was seen a single time. The CDR3 end shows no conserved phenylalanine or tryptophan, and so a read error is likely. The chain couples TRBV6-2 or TRBV6-3 to TRBJ2-7, with D possibly called TRBD1 or TRBD2 (5 bases each). Germline V lookup: CDR1 MNHEY, CDR2 SVGEGT. V shed 5 bases and J shed 7 bases, with 24 bases lying between them. The CDR3 sequence is 16 residues long. As DNA, the CDR3 is TGTGCCAGCAGTGGGTTCGTCGGGACGGGTGTGGGTGAGCAGTACTCC. Translation gives CASSGFVGTGVGEQYS.

This clonotype was observed at least ten times. The chain carries TRBV12-3 or TRBV12-4 and TRBJ2-1; D may match TRBD1 or TRBD2 (5 bases each). V shed 6 bases and J shed 3 bases, with 15 bases lying between them. There are 15 residues in the CDR3. The CDR3 nucleotides are TGTGCCAGCAGATCCTCGGGGCGGAGCTACAATGAGCAGTTCTTC. Protein product: CASRSSGRSYNEQFF.

The chain uses TRBV29-1 and TRBJ2-5; 12 positions agree with TRBD1. Germline assignment: CDR1 SQVTM and CDR2 ANQGSEA. Unmatched junction bases numbered 3, after V lost 4 bases and J lost 3 bases. The CDR3 extends over 14 amino acids. The CDR3 DNA reads as TGCAGCGTTGTCGGGACAGGGGGCGAAGAGACCCAGTACTTC. The encoded protein is CSVVGTGGEETQYF.

The rearrangement uses TRBV29-1 and TRBJ2-7; D may be TRBD1 (6 bases). This CDR3 spans 12 amino acids. Between the trimmed V and J ends, which lost 6 bases and 5 bases, there was a span of 14 bases. From germline, CDR1 is SQVTM and CDR2 ANQGSEA. The CDR3 nucleotides read TGCAGCGTGGGACACGGGACCGACGAGCAGTACTTC. Translated: CSVGHGTDEQYF.

This clonotype was counted a few times. The chain recombines TRBV7-6 with TRBJ2-3; tentatively, D is TRBD1 (6 bases). Germline V gene sequence: CDR1 SGHVS, CDR2 FNYEAQ. Trimming removed 6 bases from V and 1 base from J, with 11 bases in between. This CDR3 contains 14 residues. The CDR3 loop reads CASSQNRGTDTQYF. CDR3 DNA sequence: TGTGCCAGCAGTCAAAACAGGGGCACAGATACGCAGTATTTT.

The J gene is TRBJ1-4, the V gene TRBV6-1; perhaps TRBD1 as D (6 bases). The CDR3 is 16 residues long. CDR1 MNHNS and CDR2 SASEGT come from the germline V gene. Trimming cost V 11 bases and J 8 bases, with 27 bases left between them. The CDR3 protein is CAGRNPNRDYMEKLFF. The CDR3 DNA sequence: TGTGCCGGACGGAATCCAAACAGGGATTATATGGAAAAACTGTTTTTT.

In this sample, this clonotype turned up a few times. V is TRBV16 and J is TRBJ1-1; 8 bases are shared with TRBD1. V gave up 4 bases and J gave up 3 bases; unmatched junction bases: 7. Per the germline V gene, CDR1 is KGHSY and CDR2 is FQNENV. This CDR3 is 15 amino acids long. CDR3 bases: TGTGCCAGCAGCCGACCGGACAGGGTGGACACTGAAGCTTTCTTT. Its translation: CASSRPDRVDTEAFF.

This clonotype was found a few times. This sequence joins TRBV20-1 and TRBJ1-2; maybe TRBD1 (5 bases). V gave up 5 bases and J gave up 8 bases, with 18 bases separating them. There are 13 residues in the CDR3. The V gene's germline CDR1 is DFQATT and CDR2 SNEGSKA (reference sequence). CDR3 protein: CSASRDQLRGYTF. The CDR3 DNA follows: TGCAGTGCTTCCCGGGACCAACTCCGCGGCTACACCTTC.

The gene calls are TRBV6-1 and TRBJ2-1; 12 bases are shared with TRBD2. Germline V gene sequence: CDR1 MNHNS, CDR2 SASEGT. V gave up 3 bases and J gave up 4 bases; unmatched junction bases: 1. The CDR3 has 15 amino acids. The CDR3 reads CASSEGTSGYNEQFF. In DNA, the CDR3 is TGTGCCAGCAGTGAGGGGACTAGCGGGTACAATGAGCAGTTCTTC.